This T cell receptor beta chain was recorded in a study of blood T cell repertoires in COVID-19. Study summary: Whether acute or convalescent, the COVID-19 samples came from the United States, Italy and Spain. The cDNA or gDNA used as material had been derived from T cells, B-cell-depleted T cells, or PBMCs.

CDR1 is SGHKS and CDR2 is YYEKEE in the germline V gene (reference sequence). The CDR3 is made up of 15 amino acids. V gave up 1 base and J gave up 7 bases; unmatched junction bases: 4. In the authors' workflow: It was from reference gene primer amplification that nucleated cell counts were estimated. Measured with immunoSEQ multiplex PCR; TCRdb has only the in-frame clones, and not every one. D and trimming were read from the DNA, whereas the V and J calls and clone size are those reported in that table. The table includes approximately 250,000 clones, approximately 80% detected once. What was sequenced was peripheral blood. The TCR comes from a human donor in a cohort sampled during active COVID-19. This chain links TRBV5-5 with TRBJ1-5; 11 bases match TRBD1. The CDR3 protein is CASSLLGQGAQPQHF. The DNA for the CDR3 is TGTGCCAGCAGCTTGTTAGGACAGGGGGCGCAGCCCCAGCATTTT.